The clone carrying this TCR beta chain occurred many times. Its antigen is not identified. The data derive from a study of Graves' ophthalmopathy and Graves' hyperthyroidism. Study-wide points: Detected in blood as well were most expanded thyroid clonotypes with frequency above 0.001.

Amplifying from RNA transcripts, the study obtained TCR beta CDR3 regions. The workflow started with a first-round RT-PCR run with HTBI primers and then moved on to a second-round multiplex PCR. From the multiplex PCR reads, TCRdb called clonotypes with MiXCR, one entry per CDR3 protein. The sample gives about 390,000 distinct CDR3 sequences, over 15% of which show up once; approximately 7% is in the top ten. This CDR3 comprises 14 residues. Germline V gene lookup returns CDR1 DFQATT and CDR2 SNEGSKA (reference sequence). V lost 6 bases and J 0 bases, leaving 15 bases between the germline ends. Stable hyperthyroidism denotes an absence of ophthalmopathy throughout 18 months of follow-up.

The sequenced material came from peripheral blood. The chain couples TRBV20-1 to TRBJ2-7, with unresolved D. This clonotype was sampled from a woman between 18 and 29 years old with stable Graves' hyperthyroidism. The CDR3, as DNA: TGCAGTGCCCTCTCTCCGAGGAGCTCCTACGAGCAGTACTTC. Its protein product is CSALSPRSSYEQYF.